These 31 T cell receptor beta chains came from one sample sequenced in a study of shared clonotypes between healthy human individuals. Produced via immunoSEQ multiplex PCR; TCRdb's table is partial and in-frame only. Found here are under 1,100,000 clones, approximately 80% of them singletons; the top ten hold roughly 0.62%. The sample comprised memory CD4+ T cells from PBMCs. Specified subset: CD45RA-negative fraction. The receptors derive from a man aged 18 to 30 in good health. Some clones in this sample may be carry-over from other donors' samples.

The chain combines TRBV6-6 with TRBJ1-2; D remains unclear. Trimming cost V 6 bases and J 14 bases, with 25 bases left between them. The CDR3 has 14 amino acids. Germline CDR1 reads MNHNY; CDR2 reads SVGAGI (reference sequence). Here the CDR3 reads CASRTPQTQEVGTF. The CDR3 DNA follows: TGTGCCAGCAGGACGCCTCAGACCCAAGAAGTTGGAACCTTC.

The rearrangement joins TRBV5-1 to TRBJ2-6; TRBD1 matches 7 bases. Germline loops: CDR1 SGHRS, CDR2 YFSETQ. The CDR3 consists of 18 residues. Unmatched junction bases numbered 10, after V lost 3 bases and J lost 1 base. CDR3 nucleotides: TGCGCCAGCAGCTCAACAGGGGCCCCAGCATCTGGGGCCAACGTCCTGACTTTC. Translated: CASSSTGAPASGANVLTF. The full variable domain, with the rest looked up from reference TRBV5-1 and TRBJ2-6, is KAGVTQTPRYLIKTRGQQVTLSCSPISGHRSVSWYQQTPGQGLQFLFEYFSETQRNKGNFPGRFSGRQFSNSRSEMNVSTLELGDSALYLCASSSTGAPASGANVLTFGAGSRLTVL.

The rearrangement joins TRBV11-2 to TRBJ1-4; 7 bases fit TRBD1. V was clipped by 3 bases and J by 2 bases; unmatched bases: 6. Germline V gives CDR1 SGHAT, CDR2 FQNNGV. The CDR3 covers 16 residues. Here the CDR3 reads CASSFGQVWTNEKLFF. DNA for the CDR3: TGTGCCAGCAGCTTCGGACAGGTGTGGACTAATGAAAAACTGTTTTTT.

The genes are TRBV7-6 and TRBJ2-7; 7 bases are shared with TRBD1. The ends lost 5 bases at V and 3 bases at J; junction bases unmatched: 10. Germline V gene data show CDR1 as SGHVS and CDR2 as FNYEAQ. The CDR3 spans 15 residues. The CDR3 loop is CASSRDSGGIYEQYF. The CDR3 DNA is TGTGCCAGCAGCAGAGACTCAGGGGGTATCTACGAGCAGTACTTC. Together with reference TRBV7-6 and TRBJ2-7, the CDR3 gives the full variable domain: GAGVSQSPRYKVTKRGQDVALRCDPISGHVSLYWYRQALGQGPEFLTYFNYEAQQDKSGLPNDRFSAERPEGSISTLTIQRTEQRDSAMYRCASSRDSGGIYEQYFGPGTRLTVT.

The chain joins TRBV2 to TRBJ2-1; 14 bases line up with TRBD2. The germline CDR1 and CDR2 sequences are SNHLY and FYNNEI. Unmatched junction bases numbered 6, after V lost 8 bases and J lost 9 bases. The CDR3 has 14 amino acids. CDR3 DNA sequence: TGTGCCAGCCAGGGACTAGCGGGAGCGGGTGAGCAGTTCTTC. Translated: CASQGLAGAGEQFF. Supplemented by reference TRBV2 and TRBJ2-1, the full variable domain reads EPEVTQTPSHQVTQMGQEVILRCVPISNHLYFYWYRQILGQKVEFLVSFYNNEISEKSEIFDDQFSVERPDGSNFTLKIRSTKLEDSAMYFCASQGLAGAGEQFFGPGTRLTVL.

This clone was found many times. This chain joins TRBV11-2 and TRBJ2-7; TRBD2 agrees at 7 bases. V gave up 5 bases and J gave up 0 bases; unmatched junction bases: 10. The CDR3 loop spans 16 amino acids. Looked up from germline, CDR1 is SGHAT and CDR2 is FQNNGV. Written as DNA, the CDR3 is TGTGCCAGCAGCCCCCTTCGGCGGGAGAGCTCCTACGAGCAGTACTTC. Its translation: CASSPLRRESSYEQYF.

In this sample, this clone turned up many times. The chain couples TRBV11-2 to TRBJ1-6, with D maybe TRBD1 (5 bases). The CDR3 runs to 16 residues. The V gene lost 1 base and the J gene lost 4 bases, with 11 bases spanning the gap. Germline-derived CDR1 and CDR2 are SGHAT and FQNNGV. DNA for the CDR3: TGTGCCAGCAGCTTAGGGTGGGCAGGGTATAATTCACCCCTCCACTTT. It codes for CASSLGWAGYNSPLHF.

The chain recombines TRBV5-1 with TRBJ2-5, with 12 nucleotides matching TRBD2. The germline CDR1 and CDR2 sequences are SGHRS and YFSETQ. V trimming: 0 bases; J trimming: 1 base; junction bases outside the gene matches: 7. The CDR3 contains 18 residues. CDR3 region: CASSLALLAGGVQETQYF. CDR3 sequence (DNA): TGCGCCAGCAGCTTGGCCCTCCTAGCGGGAGGGGTCCAAGAGACCCAGTACTTC.

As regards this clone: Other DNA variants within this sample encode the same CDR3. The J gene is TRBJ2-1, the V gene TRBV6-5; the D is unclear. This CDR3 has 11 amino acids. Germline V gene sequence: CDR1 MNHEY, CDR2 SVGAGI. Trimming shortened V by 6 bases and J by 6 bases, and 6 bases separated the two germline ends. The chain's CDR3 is CASSLGNEQFF. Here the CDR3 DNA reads TGTGCCAGCAGCCTGGGCAATGAGCAGTTCTTC.

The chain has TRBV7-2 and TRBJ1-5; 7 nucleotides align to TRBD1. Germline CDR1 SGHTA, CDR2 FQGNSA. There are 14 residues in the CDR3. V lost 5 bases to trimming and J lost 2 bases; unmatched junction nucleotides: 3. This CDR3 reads CASSAGTGNQPQHF. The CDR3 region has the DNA TGTGCCAGCAGCGCCGGGACAGGCAATCAGCCCCAGCATTTT.

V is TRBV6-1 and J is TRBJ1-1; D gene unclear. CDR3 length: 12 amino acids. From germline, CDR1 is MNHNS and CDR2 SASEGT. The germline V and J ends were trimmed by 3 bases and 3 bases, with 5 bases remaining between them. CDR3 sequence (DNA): TGTGCCAGCAGTGATGGGTACACTGAAGCTTTCTTT. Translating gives CASSDGYTEAFF.

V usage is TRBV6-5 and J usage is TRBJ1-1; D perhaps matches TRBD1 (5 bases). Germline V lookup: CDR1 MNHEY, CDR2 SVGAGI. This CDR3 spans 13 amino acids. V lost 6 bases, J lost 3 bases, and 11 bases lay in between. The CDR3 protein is CASSRQWDTEAFF. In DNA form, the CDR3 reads TGTGCCAGCAGCCGACAGTGGGACACTGAAGCTTTCTTT.

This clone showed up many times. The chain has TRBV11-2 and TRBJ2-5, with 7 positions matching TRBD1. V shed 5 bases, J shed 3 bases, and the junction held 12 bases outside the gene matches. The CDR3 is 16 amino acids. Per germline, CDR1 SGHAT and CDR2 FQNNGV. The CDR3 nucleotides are TGTGCCAGCAGCCCGGCCCCCAGGGGGTCTAAAGAGACCCAGTACTTC. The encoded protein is CASSPAPRGSKETQYF.

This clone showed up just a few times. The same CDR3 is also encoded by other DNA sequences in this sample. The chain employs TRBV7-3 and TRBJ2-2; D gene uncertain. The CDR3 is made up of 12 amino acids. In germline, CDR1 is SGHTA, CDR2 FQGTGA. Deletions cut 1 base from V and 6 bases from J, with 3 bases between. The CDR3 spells CASSLNAGELFF. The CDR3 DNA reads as TGTGCCAGCAGCTTAAACGCCGGGGAGCTGTTTTTT. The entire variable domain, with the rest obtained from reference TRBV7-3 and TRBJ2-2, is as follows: GAGVSQTPSNKVTEKGKYVELRCDPISGHTALYWYRQSLGQGPEFLIYFQGTGAADDSGLPNDRFFAVRPEGSVSTLKIQRTERGDSAVYLCASSLNAGELFFGEGSRLTVL.

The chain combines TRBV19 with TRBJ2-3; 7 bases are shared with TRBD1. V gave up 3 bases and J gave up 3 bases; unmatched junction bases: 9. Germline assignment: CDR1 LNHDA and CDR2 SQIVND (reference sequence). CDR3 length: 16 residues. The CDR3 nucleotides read TGTGCCAGTAGTATTACAGGGGCAAGTTGGACAGATACGCAGTATTTT. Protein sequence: CASSITGASWTDTQYF.

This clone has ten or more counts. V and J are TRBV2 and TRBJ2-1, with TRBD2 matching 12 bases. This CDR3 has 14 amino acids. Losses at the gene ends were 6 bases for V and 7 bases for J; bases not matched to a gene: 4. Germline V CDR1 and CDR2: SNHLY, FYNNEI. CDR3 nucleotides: TGTGCCAGCAGCACTAGCGGGAGGCAGAATGAGCAGTTCTTC. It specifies CASSTSGRQNEQFF. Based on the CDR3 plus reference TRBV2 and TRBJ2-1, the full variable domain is EPEVTQTPSHQVTQMGQEVILRCVPISNHLYFYWYRQILGQKVEFLVSFYNNEISEKSEIFDDQFSVERPDGSNFTLKIRSTKLEDSAMYFCASSTSGRQNEQFFGPGTRLTVL.

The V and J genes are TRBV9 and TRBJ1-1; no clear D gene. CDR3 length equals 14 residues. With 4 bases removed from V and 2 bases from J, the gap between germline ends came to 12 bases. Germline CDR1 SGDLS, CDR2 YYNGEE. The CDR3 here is CASSSSPKNTEAFF. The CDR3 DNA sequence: TGTGCCAGCAGCTCCAGTCCCAAAAACACTGAAGCTTTCTTT.

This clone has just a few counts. CDR3 DNA sequence: TGTGCCTGGAGTGTCACTCTGGGGGAGACCCAGTACTTC. Protein product: CAWSVTLGETQYF. This chain links TRBV30 with TRBJ2-5; no reliable D call. Trimming pared 0 bases from V and 5 bases from J, leaving 10 bases between. CDR3 length: 13 residues. Per the germline V gene, CDR1 is GTSNPN and CDR2 is SVGIG (reference sequence).

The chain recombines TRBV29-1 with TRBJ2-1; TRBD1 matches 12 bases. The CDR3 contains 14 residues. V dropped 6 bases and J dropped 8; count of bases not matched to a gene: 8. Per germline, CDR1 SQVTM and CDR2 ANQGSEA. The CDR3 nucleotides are TGCAGCGTGGGGACAGGGGGCTTAAGCGATGAGCAGTTCTTC. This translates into CSVGTGGLSDEQFF.

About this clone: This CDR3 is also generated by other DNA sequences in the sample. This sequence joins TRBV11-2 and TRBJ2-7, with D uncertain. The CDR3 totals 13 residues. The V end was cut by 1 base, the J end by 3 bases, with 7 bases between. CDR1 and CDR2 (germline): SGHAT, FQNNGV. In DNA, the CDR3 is TGTGCCAGCAGCTTAGGCCAAGTCTACGAGCAGTACTTC. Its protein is CASSLGQVYEQYF.

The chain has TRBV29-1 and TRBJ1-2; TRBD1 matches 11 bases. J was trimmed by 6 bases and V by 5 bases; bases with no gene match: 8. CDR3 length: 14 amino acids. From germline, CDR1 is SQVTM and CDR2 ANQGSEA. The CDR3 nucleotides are TGCAGCGTTAGTCCGGACAGGGGGCGAGATGGCTACACCTTC. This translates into CSVSPDRGRDGYTF.

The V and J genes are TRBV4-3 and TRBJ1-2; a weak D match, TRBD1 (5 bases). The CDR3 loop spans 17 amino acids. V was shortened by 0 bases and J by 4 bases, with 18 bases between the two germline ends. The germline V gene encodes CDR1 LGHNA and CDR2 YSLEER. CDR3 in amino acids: CASSQEGRGRNFYGYTF. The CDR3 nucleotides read TGCGCCAGCAGCCAAGAGGGACGGGGACGGAATTTCTATGGCTACACCTTC.

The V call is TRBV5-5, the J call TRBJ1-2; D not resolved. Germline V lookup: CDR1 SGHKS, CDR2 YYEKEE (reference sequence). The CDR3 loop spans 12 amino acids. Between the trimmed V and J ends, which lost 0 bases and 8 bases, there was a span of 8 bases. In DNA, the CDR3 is TGTGCCAGCAGCTTGGAGGCAGAAGGCTACACCTTC. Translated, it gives CASSLEAEGYTF.

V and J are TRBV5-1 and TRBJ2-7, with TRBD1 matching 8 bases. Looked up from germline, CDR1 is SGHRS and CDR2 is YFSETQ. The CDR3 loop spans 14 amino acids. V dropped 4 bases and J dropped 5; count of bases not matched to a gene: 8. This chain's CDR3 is CASSNPQGVNEQYF. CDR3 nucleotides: TGCGCCAGCAGCAACCCACAGGGGGTGAACGAGCAGTACTTC.

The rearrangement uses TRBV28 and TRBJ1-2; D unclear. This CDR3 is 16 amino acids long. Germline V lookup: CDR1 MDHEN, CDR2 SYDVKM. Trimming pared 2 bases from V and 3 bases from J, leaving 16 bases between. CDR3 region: CASSLVIWTADYGYTF. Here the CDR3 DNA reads TGTGCCAGCAGTTTAGTTATCTGGACGGCAGACTATGGCTACACCTTC.

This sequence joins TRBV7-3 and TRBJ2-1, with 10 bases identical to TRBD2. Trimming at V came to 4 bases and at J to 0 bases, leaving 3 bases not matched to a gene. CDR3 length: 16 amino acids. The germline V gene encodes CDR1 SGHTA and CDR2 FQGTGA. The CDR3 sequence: CASSSRLAGSYNEQFF. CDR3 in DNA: TGTGCCAGCAGCTCCAGACTAGCGGGCTCCTACAATGAGCAGTTCTTC. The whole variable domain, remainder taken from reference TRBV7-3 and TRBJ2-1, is GAGVSQTPSNKVTEKGKYVELRCDPISGHTALYWYRQSLGQGPEFLIYFQGTGAADDSGLPNDRFFAVRPEGSVSTLKIQRTERGDSAVYLCASSSRLAGSYNEQFFGPGTRLTVL.

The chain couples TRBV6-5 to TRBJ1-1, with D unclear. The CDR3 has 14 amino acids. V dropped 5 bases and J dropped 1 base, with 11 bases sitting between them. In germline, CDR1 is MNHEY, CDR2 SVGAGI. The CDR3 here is CASSPWTGNTEAFF. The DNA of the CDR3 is TGTGCCAGCAGTCCCTGGACGGGGAACACTGAAGCTTTCTTT.

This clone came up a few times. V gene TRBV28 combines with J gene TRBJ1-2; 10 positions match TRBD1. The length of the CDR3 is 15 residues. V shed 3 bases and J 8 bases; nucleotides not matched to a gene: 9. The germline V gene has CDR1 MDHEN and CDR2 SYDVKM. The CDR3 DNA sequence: TGTGCCAGCAGTTTCACCCGACAGGGGGCACGAGGCTACACCTTC. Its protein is CASSFTRQGARGYTF.

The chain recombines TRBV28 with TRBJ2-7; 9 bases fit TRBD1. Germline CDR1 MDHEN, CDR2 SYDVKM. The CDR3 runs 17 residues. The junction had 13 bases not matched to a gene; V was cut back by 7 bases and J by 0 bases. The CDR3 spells CASKGRGQGLSSYEQYF. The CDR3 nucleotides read TGTGCCAGCAAGGGGAGAGGACAGGGGTTGAGCTCCTACGAGCAGTACTTC. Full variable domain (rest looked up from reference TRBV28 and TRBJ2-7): DVKVTQSSRYLVKRTGEKVFLECVQDMDHENMFWYRQDPGLGLRLIYFSYDVKMKEKGDIPEGYSVSREKKERFSLILESASTNQTSMYLCASKGRGQGLSSYEQYFGPGTRLTVT.

The CDR3 loop reads CASSFPSGEEADTQYF. The DNA of the CDR3 is TGTGCCAGCAGCTTTCCTTCTGGAGAGGAGGCAGATACGCAGTATTTT. J is TRBJ2-3 and V is TRBV5-4; D possibly corresponds to TRBD2 (5 bases). CDR3 length: 16 residues. CDR1 and CDR2 (germline): SGHNT, YYREEE (reference sequence). Between the trimmed V and J ends, which lost 2 bases and 4 bases, there was a span of 17 bases.

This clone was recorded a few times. In DNA form, the CDR3 reads TGTGCCAGCTCACCGGGGACGGAGAACACTGAAGCTTTCTTT. The encoded protein is CASSPGTENTEAFF. The chain recombines TRBV18 with TRBJ1-1, with D perhaps matching TRBD1 (5 bases). The CDR3 totals 14 residues. V lost 3 bases to trimming and J lost 1 base, with 9 bases between them. Per the germline V gene, CDR1 is KGHSH and CDR2 is LQKENI. Full variable domain (outside the CDR3, taken from reference TRBV18 and TRBJ1-1): NAGVMQNPRHLVRRRGQEARLRCSPMKGHSHVYWYRQLPEEGLKFMVYLQKENIIDESGMPKERFSAEFPKEGPSILRIQQVVRGDSAAYFCASSPGTENTEAFFGQGTRLTVV.